This TCR beta chain originates from a study of blood T cell repertoires in COVID-19. Study overall: There were acute and convalescent COVID-19 samples, and they came from the United States, Italy and Spain. T cells, B-cell-depleted T cells, or PBMCs supplied cDNA or gDNA.

CDR3 length: 15 amino acids. The germline gives CDR1 SGHRS, CDR2 YFSETQ. The V end was cut by 0 bases, the J end by 4 bases, with 10 bases between. Study processing details: Amplification of reference gene primers was used by the study to estimate nucleated cell counts. Sequencing used immunoSEQ multiplex PCR; TCRdb keeps in-frame clones, though not all of them. D and trimming were read from the DNA, whereas the V and J calls and clone size are those reported in that table. The sample has 120,000 or so clones, around 86% seen once; the top ten hold 10% to 15%. Sequenced: peripheral blood. This sequence originates from a man in his sixties with acute or convalescent COVID-19. The chain carries TRBV5-1 and TRBJ2-2; D unresolved. CDR3 residues: CASSLGRQVTGELFF. The CDR3 DNA reads as TGCGCCAGCAGCTTGGGTCGGCAGGTCACCGGGGAGCTGTTTTTT.